The 15 T cell receptor beta chains below all came from one sample that was sequenced in a study of blood T cell repertoires in COVID-19 (dated by TCRdb to the early 2020s). The library relied on the immunoSEQ multiplex PCR assay. Not all clones reach the TCRdb copy of this immuneACCESS table, which keeps in-frame sequences only. Checked studies attribute under half of the gap to unresolved V genes and leave the rest unexplained. The sample table contains about 330,000 clones; only one count was recorded for 92% of them. The top ten constitute less than 20% of the sample. Sequencing was carried out using PBMCs or T cells enriched from blood (not recorded which). Receptor source: a woman aged 25 to 45 who had recovered from COVID-19.

This chain connects TRBV14 to TRBJ2-7, with TRBD2 identical over 12 bases. Germline assignment: CDR1 SGHDN and CDR2 FVKESK. There are 16 residues in the CDR3. J was trimmed by 5 bases and V by 1 base; bases with no gene match: 6. Here the CDR3 DNA reads TGTGCCAGCAGCCAAGGTTTACTAGCGGGAGGTGACGAGCAGTACTTC. The encoded protein is CASSQGLLAGGDEQYF.

V is TRBV7-8 and J is TRBJ1-2; 9 nucleotides align to TRBD1. The V segment lost 5 bases and the J segment 4 bases; nucleotides outside the gene matches: 8. Per germline, CDR1 SGHVS and CDR2 FQNEAQ. The CDR3 spans 15 residues. CDR3 region: CASSPSGQGSYGYTF. In nucleotides, the CDR3 is TGTGCCAGCAGCCCCTCGGGACAGGGTTCCTATGGCTACACCTTC.

J is TRBJ1-1 and V is TRBV5-4, with D maybe TRBD1 (5 bases). Trimming stripped 1 base from V and 6 bases from J, with 13 bases between. The CDR3 extends over 14 amino acids. Germline CDR1 reads SGHNT; CDR2 reads YYREEE (reference sequence). The CDR3 reads CASSLFGGRSEAFF. In DNA, the CDR3 is TGTGCCAGCAGCTTGTTCGGGGGACGGTCTGAAGCTTTCTTT.

This rearrangement joins TRBV4-3 to TRBJ2-7, with 8 bases aligning to TRBD1. The CDR3 has 13 residues. V trimming: 4 bases; J trimming: 6 bases; junction bases outside the gene matches: 5. CDR1 is LGHNA, CDR2 YSLEER, per germline. CDR3 sequence (DNA): TGCGCCAGCAGCCGAACAGGGGGAGGCGAGCAGTACTTC. As protein: CASSRTGGGEQYF.

The gene calls are TRBV7-9 and TRBJ1-3; the D is unclear. CDR1 and CDR2 from the germline V gene are SEHNR and FQNEAQ (reference sequence). Trimming cost V 1 base and J 1 base, with 8 bases left between them. This CDR3 is 15 amino acids long. The CDR3 reads CASSLEAGSGNTIYF. The DNA of the CDR3 is TGTGCCAGCAGCTTAGAGGCGGGGTCTGGAAACACCATATATTTT.

This chain joins TRBV15 and TRBJ2-7, with 10 bases lining up with TRBD1. With V trimmed by 6 bases and J by 5 bases, 7 bases remained unmatched. This CDR3 contains 14 residues. CDR1 and CDR2 (germline): LNHNV, YYDKDF (reference sequence). In DNA form, the CDR3 reads TGTGCCACCAGTACCGGGACAGGGGTTAACGAGCAGTACTTC. Translated: CATSTGTGVNEQYF.

The V and J genes are TRBV6-5 and TRBJ2-5; TRBD2 might be the D (5 bases). The CDR3 runs 13 residues. The ends were cut back, 6 bases at V and 5 bases at J, with 13 bases in the middle. Per the germline V gene, CDR1 is MNHEY and CDR2 is SVGAGI. CDR3 in DNA: TGTGCCAGCAGAGTAGAGGGCCGGGAGACCCAGTACTTC. It translates to CASRVEGRETQYF.

The chain recombines TRBV7-2 with TRBJ1-1, with 8 bases matching TRBD1. V dropped 5 bases and J dropped 7; count of bases not matched to a gene: 9. Germline V gene lookup returns CDR1 SGHTA and CDR2 FQGNSA. The CDR3 is 14 amino acids. The CDR3 is CASSPDRGRDEAFF. DNA for the CDR3: TGTGCCAGCAGCCCCGACAGGGGAAGGGATGAAGCTTTCTTT. Filled out from reference TRBV7-2 and TRBJ1-1, the complete variable domain reads GAGVSQSPSNKVTEKGKDVELRCDPISGHTALYWYRQSLGQGLEFLIYFQGNSAPDKSGLPSDRFSAERTGGSVSTLTIQRTQQEDSAVYLCASSPDRGRDEAFFGQGTRLTVV.

The chain joins TRBV3-1 (or the pseudogene TRBV3-2) to TRBJ1-2; the match to TRBD1 covers 9 bases. The CDR3 is 15 amino acids. The germline gives CDR1 LGHDT, CDR2 YNNKEL (reference sequence). V shed 0 bases and J 8 bases; nucleotides not matched to a gene: 7. CDR3 sequence reads: CASSQDPDRGGGYTF. DNA for the CDR3: TGTGCCAGCAGCCAAGATCCCGACAGGGGGGGCGGCTACACCTTC.

This clone is a singleton in its sample. This sequence joins TRBV28 and TRBJ2-5; D gene ambiguous. This CDR3 spans 12 amino acids. With 6 bases removed from V and 1 base from J, the gap between germline ends came to 6 bases. Germline V gene lookup returns CDR1 MDHEN and CDR2 SYDVKM. CDR3 in DNA: TGTGCCAGCAGCCCTACCCAAGAGACCCAGTACTTC. Protein: CASSPTQETQYF. The full variable domain, with the rest looked up from reference TRBV28 and TRBJ2-5, is DVKVTQSSRYLVKRTGEKVFLECVQDMDHENMFWYRQDPGLGLRLIYFSYDVKMKEKGDIPEGYSVSREKKERFSLILESASTNQTSMYLCASSPTQETQYFGPGTRLLVL.

Written as DNA, the CDR3 is TGTGCCAGCAGTATCGGGACAGACTTAAGGAACTATGGCTACACCTTC. This translates into CASSIGTDLRNYGYTF. This chain links TRBV28 with TRBJ1-2, with 7 positions matching TRBD1. The CDR3 extends over 16 amino acids. V dropped 5 bases and J dropped 2; count of bases not matched to a gene: 11. Germline V gene lookup returns CDR1 MDHEN and CDR2 SYDVKM.

The J gene is TRBJ2-5, the V gene TRBV10-3; 8 bases are a match to TRBD2. After removal of 6 bases from V and 4 bases from J, the junction contained 7 bases not matched to a gene. Germline CDR1 and CDR2: ENHRY and SYGVKD. The CDR3 loop spans 14 amino acids. The CDR3 loop reads CAIRPTSGGETQYF. Written as DNA, the CDR3 is TGTGCCATCAGACCCACTAGCGGAGGAGAGACCCAGTACTTC.

The chain links TRBV9 to TRBJ2-5, with TRBD2 matching 11 bases. The junction had 5 bases not matched to a gene; V was cut back by 0 bases and J by 4 bases. CDR1 and CDR2 from the germline V gene are SGDLS and YYNGEE. This CDR3 spans 16 amino acids. This CDR3 reads CASSVVLAGDLETQYF. The CDR3 DNA follows: TGTGCCAGCAGCGTAGTACTAGCGGGGGATTTAGAGACCCAGTACTTC.

V and J are TRBV11-2 and TRBJ2-7, with D perhaps TRBD2 (6 bases). The V gene's germline CDR1 is SGHAT and CDR2 FQNNGV. CDR3 length equals 16 residues. The ends were cut back, 4 bases at V and 2 bases at J, with 18 bases in the middle. CDR3 region: CASSSSPLATTYEQYF. CDR3 coding DNA: TGTGCCAGCAGCTCATCGCCCCTAGCGACCACCTACGAGCAGTACTTC.

The rearrangement joins TRBV4-1 to TRBJ1-1; TRBD1 agrees at 8 bases. Germline-derived CDR1 and CDR2 are MGHRA and YSYEKL. The V and J ends lost 1 base and 3 bases, in that order; junction bases with no gene match: 7. The CDR3 covers 16 residues. CDR3: CASSQGTGRLDTEAFF. The CDR3 DNA sequence: TGCGCCAGCAGCCAAGGGACAGGGCGGTTAGACACTGAAGCTTTCTTT.